The clone carrying this T cell receptor beta chain was found a few times. The antigen is undetermined. This sample stems from a study of identical twins. Whole-study results and caveats: For out-of-frame alpha sequences shared by twins, low generation probability was in excess. The presence of invariant MAIT and iNKT cells could partly confound analyses of zero-insertion sequences. Abundant beta clonotypes from cord blood had fewer insertions, unlike memory repertoires, which showed none.

Germline values: CDR1 SGHTA, CDR2 FQGNSA. The CDR3 loop spans 15 amino acids. V shed 1 base and J shed 8 bases, with 17 bases lying between them. Template switching added a universal primer site; cDNA carried unique molecular identifiers. TCRdb ran MiXCR on the 5' RACE reads and lists one entry per CDR3 protein. The sample contains 1.5 million or so distinct CDR3 sequences, under 35% of which appear only once. What was sequenced was cord blood. The J gene is TRBJ1-2, the V gene TRBV7-2; a weak D match, TRBD1 (6 bases). This clonotype was sampled from a newborn girl in good health. CDR3 nucleotide sequence: TGTGCCAGCAGCTTAGTGGAGACGACAGGACGGGGCTACACCTTC. Protein: CASSLVETTGRGYTF.